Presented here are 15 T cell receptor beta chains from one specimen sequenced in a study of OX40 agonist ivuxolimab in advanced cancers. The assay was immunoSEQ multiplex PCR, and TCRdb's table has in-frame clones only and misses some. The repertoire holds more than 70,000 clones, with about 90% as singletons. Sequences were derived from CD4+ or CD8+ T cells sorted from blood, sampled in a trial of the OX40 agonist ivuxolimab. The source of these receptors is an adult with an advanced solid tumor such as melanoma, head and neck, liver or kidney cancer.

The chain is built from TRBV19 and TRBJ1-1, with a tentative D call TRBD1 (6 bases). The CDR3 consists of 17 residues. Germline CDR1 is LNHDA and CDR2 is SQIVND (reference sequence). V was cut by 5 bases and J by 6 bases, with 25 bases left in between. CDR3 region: CASSPRPSRGLGAEAFF. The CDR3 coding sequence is TGTGCCAGTAGTCCTCGACCCTCGCGGGGGCTAGGCGCTGAAGCTTTCTTT.

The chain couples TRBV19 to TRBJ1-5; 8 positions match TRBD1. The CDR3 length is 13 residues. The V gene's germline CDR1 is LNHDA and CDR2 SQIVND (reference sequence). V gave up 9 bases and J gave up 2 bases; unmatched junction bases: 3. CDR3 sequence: CASKDRGNQPQHF. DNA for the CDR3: TGTGCCAGCAAGGACAGGGGCAATCAGCCCCAGCATTTT.

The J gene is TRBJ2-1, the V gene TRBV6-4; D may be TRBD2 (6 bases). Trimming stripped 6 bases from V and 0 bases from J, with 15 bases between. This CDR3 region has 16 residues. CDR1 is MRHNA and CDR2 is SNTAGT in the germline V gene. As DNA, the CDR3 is TGTGCCAGCAGGAGGGACTCAGTTAGCTCCTACAATGAGCAGTTCTTC. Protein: CASRRDSVSSYNEQFF.

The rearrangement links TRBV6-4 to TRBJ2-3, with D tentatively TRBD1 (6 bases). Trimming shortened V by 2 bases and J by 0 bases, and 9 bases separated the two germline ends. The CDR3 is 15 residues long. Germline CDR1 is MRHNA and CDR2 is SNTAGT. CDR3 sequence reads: CASSDQGSSTDTQYF. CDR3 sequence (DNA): TGTGCCAGCAGTGACCAGGGGTCTAGCACAGATACGCAGTATTTT.

Here the CDR3 DNA reads TGTGCCAGCGGATCACAGGGGGCGTCCAATGAGCAGTTCTTC. Translation: CASGSQGASNEQFF. The genes are TRBV2 and TRBJ2-1; 9 nucleotides line up with TRBD1. This CDR3 has 14 residues. Trimming took 8 bases from V and 6 from J; bases not matched to a gene: 8. The germline V gene encodes CDR1 SNHLY and CDR2 FYNNEI.

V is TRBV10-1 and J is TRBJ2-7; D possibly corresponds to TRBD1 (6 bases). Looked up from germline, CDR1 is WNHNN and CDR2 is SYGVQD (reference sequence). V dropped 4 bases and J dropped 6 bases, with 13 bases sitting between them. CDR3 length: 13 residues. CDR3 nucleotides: TGCGCCAGCAGTGGGGGGCCTCCCGGCGAGCAGTACTTC. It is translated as CASSGGPPGEQYF.

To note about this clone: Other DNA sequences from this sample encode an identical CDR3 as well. The CDR3 sequence is CASRQGSGNTIYF. CDR3 sequence (DNA): TGTGCCAGCAGGCAGGGCTCTGGAAACACCATATATTTT. The chain combines TRBV6-6 with TRBJ1-3; weak D call: TRBD1 (5 bases). The CDR3 extends over 13 amino acids. The V end lost 6 bases, the J end lost 0 bases, and 6 bases lay between the germline ends. Germline V gene lookup returns CDR1 MNHNY and CDR2 SVGAGI (reference sequence).

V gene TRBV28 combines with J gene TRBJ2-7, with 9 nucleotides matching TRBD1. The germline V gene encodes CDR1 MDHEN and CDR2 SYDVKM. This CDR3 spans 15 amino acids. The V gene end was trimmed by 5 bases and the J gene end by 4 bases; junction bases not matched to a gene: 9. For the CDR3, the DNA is TGTGCCAGCAGTGGTCCGGGACAGGGAAGGTACGAGCAGTACTTC. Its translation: CASSGPGQGRYEQYF.

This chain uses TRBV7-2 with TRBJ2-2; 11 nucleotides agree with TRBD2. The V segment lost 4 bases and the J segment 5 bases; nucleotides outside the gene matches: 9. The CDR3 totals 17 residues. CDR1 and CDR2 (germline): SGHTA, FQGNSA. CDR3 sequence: CASSWIAGGPGTGELFF. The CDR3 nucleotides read TGTGCCAGCAGCTGGATAGCGGGAGGGCCTGGGACCGGGGAGCTGTTTTTT.

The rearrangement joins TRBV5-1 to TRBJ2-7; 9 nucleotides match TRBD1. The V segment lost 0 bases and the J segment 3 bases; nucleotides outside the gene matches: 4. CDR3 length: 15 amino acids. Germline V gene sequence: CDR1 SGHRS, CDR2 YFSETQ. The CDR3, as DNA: TGCGCCAGCAGCTTGGAGCCGGGACAGGGCTACGAGCAGTACTTC. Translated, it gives CASSLEPGQGYEQYF.

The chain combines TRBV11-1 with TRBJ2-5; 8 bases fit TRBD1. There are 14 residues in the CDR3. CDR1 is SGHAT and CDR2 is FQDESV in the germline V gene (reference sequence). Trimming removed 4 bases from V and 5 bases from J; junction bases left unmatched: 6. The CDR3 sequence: CASSSRTGWETQYF. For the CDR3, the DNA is TGTGCCAGCAGCTCAAGGACAGGGTGGGAGACCCAGTACTTC.

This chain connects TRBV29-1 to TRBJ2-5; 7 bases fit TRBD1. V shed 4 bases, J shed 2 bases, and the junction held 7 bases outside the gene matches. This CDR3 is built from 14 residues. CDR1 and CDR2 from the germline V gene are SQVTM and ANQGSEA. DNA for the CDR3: TGCAGCGTTGCGAAAGGGACAGCTCAAGAGACCCAGTACTTC. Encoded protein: CSVAKGTAQETQYF.

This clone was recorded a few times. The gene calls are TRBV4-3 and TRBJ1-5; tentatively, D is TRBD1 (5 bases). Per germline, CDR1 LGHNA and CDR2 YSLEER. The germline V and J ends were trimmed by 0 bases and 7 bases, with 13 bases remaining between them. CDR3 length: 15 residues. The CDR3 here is CASSQDFGGGQPQHF. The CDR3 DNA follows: TGCGCCAGCAGCCAAGATTTCGGGGGTGGGCAGCCCCAGCATTTT.

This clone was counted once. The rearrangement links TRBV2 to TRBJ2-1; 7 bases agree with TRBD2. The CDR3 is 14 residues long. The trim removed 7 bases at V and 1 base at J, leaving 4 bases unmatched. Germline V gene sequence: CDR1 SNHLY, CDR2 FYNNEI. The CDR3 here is CASTRLASYNEQFF. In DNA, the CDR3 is TGTGCCAGCACTCGACTAGCATCCTACAATGAGCAGTTCTTC.

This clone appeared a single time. CDR3 in DNA: TGTGCCAGCAGCTTCCTCACAGATACGCAGTATTTT. Translated, it gives CASSFLTDTQYF. The V and J genes are TRBV7-2 and TRBJ2-3; D is undetermined. Trimming took off 3 bases at V and 2 bases at J, with 3 bases between the two ends. Per germline, CDR1 SGHTA and CDR2 FQGNSA. The CDR3 contains 12 residues.